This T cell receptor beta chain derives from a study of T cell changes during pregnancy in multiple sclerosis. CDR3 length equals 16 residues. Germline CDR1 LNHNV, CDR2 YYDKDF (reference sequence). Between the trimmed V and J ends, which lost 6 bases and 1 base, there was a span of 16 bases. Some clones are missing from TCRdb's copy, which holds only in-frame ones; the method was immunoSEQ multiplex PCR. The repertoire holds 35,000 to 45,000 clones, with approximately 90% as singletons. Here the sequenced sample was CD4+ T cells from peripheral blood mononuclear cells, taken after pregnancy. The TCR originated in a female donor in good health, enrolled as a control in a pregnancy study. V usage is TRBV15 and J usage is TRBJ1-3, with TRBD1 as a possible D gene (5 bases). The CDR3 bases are TGTGCCACCAGTCTCTTGGCAGGGCTATCTGGAAACACCATATATTTT. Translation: CATSLLAGLSGNTIYF.